These 17 T cell receptor beta chains came from one sample sequenced in a study of blood T cell repertoires in COVID-19. Libraries were prepared by immunoSEQ multiplex PCR; TCRdb keeps only in-frame clonotypes and omits some of them. The table lists more than 300,000 clones, about 83% of them singletons. Sequencing was carried out using peripheral blood. The source of these receptors is a woman between 50 and 59 years old with acute or convalescent COVID-19.

This clone was observed once. The CDR3 sequence is CASSSPGQGYGYTF. The CDR3 DNA reads as TGTGCCAGCAGCTCCCCCGGACAGGGCTATGGCTACACCTTC. The chain combines TRBV6-5 with TRBJ1-2; 8 nucleotides match TRBD1. Looked up from germline, CDR1 is MNHEY and CDR2 is SVGAGI. Trimming at V came to 6 bases and at J to 4 bases, leaving 7 bases not matched to a gene. The CDR3 contains 14 residues.

The chain links TRBV3-1 (or the pseudogene TRBV3-2) to TRBJ2-3, with D possibly TRBD1 on 5 matching bases. The CDR3 has 15 amino acids. Germline V gene lookup returns CDR1 LGHDT and CDR2 YNNKEL (reference sequence). Trimming removed 1 base from V and 0 bases from J, with 8 bases in between. CDR3: CASSQVTVSTDTQYF. Here the CDR3 DNA reads TGTGCCAGCAGCCAAGTGACAGTTAGCACAGATACGCAGTATTTT.

Here the CDR3 reads CAIRGTASGNTIYF. The DNA for the CDR3 is TGTGCCATCAGGGGGACTGCCTCTGGAAACACCATATATTTT. The gene calls are TRBV10-3 and TRBJ1-3; D might be TRBD1 (5 bases). The germline V gene has CDR1 ENHRY and CDR2 SYGVKD. The CDR3 spans 14 residues. V lost 6 bases, J lost 0 bases, and 9 bases lay in between.

DNA for the CDR3: TGCGCCAGCAGTGAGTCCCCGCGAGAGCCCCTCCACTTT. This codes for CASSESPREPLHF. The V call is TRBV10-1, the J call TRBJ1-6; D call uncertain. Germline values: CDR1 WNHNN, CDR2 SYGVQD (reference sequence). The CDR3 is 13 residues long. Trimming removed 0 bases at V and 13 bases at J, with 10 bases between.

As for this clone: Germline is not matched at one junction end, which may reflect a read error. The chain has TRBV6-5 and TRBJ1-1; D is unclear. The CDR3 contains 13 residues. The germline V gene encodes CDR1 MNHEY and CDR2 SVGAGI. DNA for the CDR3: TGTGCCACCAGTTACGCGGTGAACACTGAAGCTTTCTTT. Its protein is CATSYAVNTEAFF.

The V and J genes are TRBV6-4 and TRBJ2-1; perhaps TRBD2 as D (6 bases). This CDR3 is 15 amino acids long. The V gene's germline CDR1 is MRHNA and CDR2 SNTAGT. The germline V and J ends were trimmed by 2 bases and 2 bases, with 10 bases remaining between them. CDR3 loop: CASSDVLAPYNEQFF. In nucleotides, the CDR3 is TGTGCCAGCAGTGACGTACTAGCCCCCTACAATGAGCAGTTCTTC.

This rearrangement joins TRBV7-2 to TRBJ1-2; 7 bases match TRBD1. This CDR3 has 18 residues. Looked up from germline, CDR1 is SGHTA and CDR2 is FQGNSA. The V gene end was trimmed by 1 base and the J gene end by 4 bases; junction bases not matched to a gene: 15. The CDR3, as DNA: TGTGCCAGCAGCTTAGACCGTTCAAAGGGGGCTGTAGGCTATGGCTACACCTTC. Translated, it gives CASSLDRSKGAVGYGYTF.

The V and J genes are TRBV5-6 and TRBJ1-2; unclear D gene. The CDR3 is 11 residues long. V was shortened by 4 bases and J by 1 base, with 2 bases between the two germline ends. The germline CDR1 and CDR2 sequences are SGHDT and YYEEEE. CDR3 DNA sequence: TGTGCCAGCAGCCTTAACTATGGCTACACCTTC. Translation: CASSLNYGYTF.

The V gene is TRBV19, the J gene TRBJ1-5, with 12 bases fitting TRBD1. The ends lost 4 bases at V and 1 base at J; junction bases unmatched: 8. The CDR3 runs 18 residues. Germline V gene lookup returns CDR1 LNHDA and CDR2 SQIVND (reference sequence). The DNA for the CDR3 is TGTGCCAGTAGTACACCGGGACAGGGGGCTCGAAGCAATCAGCCCCAGCATTTT. As protein: CASSTPGQGARSNQPQHF.

The rearrangement uses TRBV10-3 and TRBJ2-1, with D tentatively TRBD2 (6 bases). Germline CDR1 and CDR2: ENHRY and SYGVKD. The length of the CDR3 is 16 residues. Between the trimmed V and J ends, which lost 2 bases and 0 bases, there was a span of 11 bases. Written as DNA, the CDR3 is TGTGCCATCAGTGAGGACCAGCGGGTCTCCTACAATGAGCAGTTCTTC. Translating gives CAISEDQRVSYNEQFF.

The CDR3 DNA sequence: TGTGCCAGCAGTTCCTTGGGGACAGCAAATCAGCCCCAGCATTTT. It codes for CASSSLGTANQPQHF. The rearrangement joins TRBV6-5 to TRBJ1-5; TRBD1 agrees at 7 bases. Germline V gene sequence: CDR1 MNHEY, CDR2 SVGAGI. There are 15 residues in the CDR3. J was trimmed by 4 bases and V by 4 bases; bases with no gene match: 7.

CDR3 sequence (DNA): TGTGCCAGCAGTCGCTCGGGACAGGGGGCTTACACCGGGGAGCTGTTTTTT. Amino acid sequence: CASSRSGQGAYTGELFF. V and J are TRBV6-2 or TRBV6-3 and TRBJ2-2; 12 bases match TRBD1. Trimming took 5 bases from V and 3 from J; bases not matched to a gene: 7. The CDR3 covers 17 residues. Germline assignment: CDR1 MNHEY and CDR2 SVGEGT.

This sequence joins TRBV6-5 and TRBJ2-2; D is unclear. The germline V gene has CDR1 MNHEY and CDR2 SVGAGI. V gave up 7 bases and J gave up 0 bases, with 6 bases separating them. The length of the CDR3 is 13 residues. The CDR3 loop is CASKASNTGELFF. The DNA of the CDR3 is TGTGCCAGCAAAGCTTCGAACACCGGGGAGCTGTTTTTT.

This clone has a single count. V usage is TRBV5-6 and J usage is TRBJ2-5, with 7 bases matching TRBD1. The CDR3 covers 16 residues. The trim removed 4 bases at V and 5 bases at J, leaving 14 bases unmatched. Germline-derived CDR1 and CDR2 are SGHDT and YYEEEE. The CDR3 here is CASSTTSGTVGETQYF. CDR3 sequence (DNA): TGTGCCAGCAGCACAACTTCCGGGACAGTGGGGGAGACCCAGTACTTC. Using reference TRBV5-6 and TRBJ2-5 for the parts outside the CDR3, the full variable domain is DAGVTQSPTHLIKTRGQQVTLRCSPKSGHDTVSWYQQALGQGPQFIFQYYEEEERQRGNFPDRFSGHQFPNYSSELNVNALLLGDSALYLCASSTTSGTVGETQYFGPGTRLLVL.

The J gene is TRBJ2-3, the V gene TRBV1; the table's D call, TRBD2, has no DNA check behind it. TRBV1 is a listed pseudogene. This CDR3 is 16 amino acids long. The CDR3 DNA sequence: TGCACCAGCAGCCAAGGACCTGCGGGGAACACAGATACGCAGTATTTT. Protein: CTSSQGPAGNTDTQYF.

The chain joins TRBV28 to TRBJ2-7; TRBD1 matches 9 bases. Germline CDR1 is MDHEN and CDR2 is SYDVKM. V shed 7 bases, J shed 6 bases, and the junction held 7 bases outside the gene matches. The CDR3 is made up of 13 amino acids. This chain's CDR3 is CASTPADRGEQYF. In DNA, the CDR3 is TGTGCCAGCACCCCCGCGGACAGGGGCGAGCAGTACTTC.

The J gene is TRBJ2-5, the V gene TRBV4-1; tentative D call: TRBD1 (6 bases). Germline CDR1 and CDR2: MGHRA and YSYEKL. This CDR3 spans 13 amino acids. V was clipped by 0 bases and J by 5 bases, with 7 bases between them. This chain's CDR3 is CASSQDQGETQYF. CDR3 nucleotide sequence: TGCGCCAGCAGCCAAGACCAGGGGGAGACCCAGTACTTC.